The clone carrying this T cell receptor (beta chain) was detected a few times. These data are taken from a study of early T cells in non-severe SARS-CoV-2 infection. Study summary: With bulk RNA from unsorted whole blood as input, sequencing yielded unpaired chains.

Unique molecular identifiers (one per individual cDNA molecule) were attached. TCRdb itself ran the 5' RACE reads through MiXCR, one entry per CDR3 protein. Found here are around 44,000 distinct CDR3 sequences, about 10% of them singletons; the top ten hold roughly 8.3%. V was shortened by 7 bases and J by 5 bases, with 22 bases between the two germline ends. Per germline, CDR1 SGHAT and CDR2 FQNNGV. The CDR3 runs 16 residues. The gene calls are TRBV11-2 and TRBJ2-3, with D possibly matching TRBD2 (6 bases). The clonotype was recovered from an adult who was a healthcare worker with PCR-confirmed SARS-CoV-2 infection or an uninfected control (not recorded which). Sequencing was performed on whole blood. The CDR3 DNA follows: TGTGCCAGCACCCCCCCCGGGACTCCCCAAGAAGATACGCAGTATTTT. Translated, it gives CASTPPGTPQEDTQYF. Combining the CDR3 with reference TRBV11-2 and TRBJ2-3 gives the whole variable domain EAGVAQSPRYKIIEKRQSVAFWCNPISGHATLYWYQQILGQGPKLLIQFQNNGVVDDSQLPKDRFSAERLKGVDSTLKIQPAKLEDSAVYLCASTPPGTPQEDTQYFGPGTRLTVL.